A single sample is the source of the 13 T cell receptor beta chains below, sequenced in a study of blood T cell repertoires in COVID-19. Some clones are missing from TCRdb's copy, which holds only in-frame ones; the method was immunoSEQ multiplex PCR. The sample lists under 300,000 clones, 88% occurring once. Sequencing used PBMCs or T cells enriched from blood (not recorded which). The receptors come from a woman aged 50 to 60 who had recovered from COVID-19.

V is TRBV5-6 and J is TRBJ2-7, with D maybe TRBD1 (5 bases). The CDR3 length is 13 residues. V lost 1 base and J 2 bases, leaving 7 bases between the germline ends. From germline, CDR1 is SGHDT and CDR2 YYEEEE. CDR3 sequence (DNA): TGTGCCAGCAGCTTGCAGGGTCCCTACGAGCAGTACTTC. Its protein product is CASSLQGPYEQYF.

The rearrangement links TRBV28 to TRBJ1-4; D remains ambiguous. The CDR3 has 13 amino acids. The V and J ends lost 6 bases and 4 bases respectively, with 9 bases between them. Looked up from germline, CDR1 is MDHEN and CDR2 is SYDVKM. CDR3 loop: CASRPDYNEKLFF. CDR3 DNA: TGTGCCAGCAGACCCGACTATAATGAAAAACTGTTTTTT.

The chain uses TRBV15 and TRBJ1-3, with no clear D. Trimming left V 0 bases short and J 3 bases short, with 6 bases between. From germline, CDR1 is LNHNV and CDR2 YYDKDF (reference sequence). The CDR3 extends over 14 amino acids. This chain's CDR3 is CATSRDAFGNTIYF. DNA for the CDR3: TGTGCCACCAGCAGAGATGCGTTTGGAAACACCATATATTTT.

V and J are TRBV5-5 and TRBJ1-6; tentative D call: TRBD1 (5 bases). The CDR3 has 15 amino acids. Trimming took 0 bases from V and 1 from J, leaving 5 bases between them. Germline assignment: CDR1 SGHKS and CDR2 YYEKEE (reference sequence). The CDR3 spells CASSLEGSYNSPLHF. CDR3 nucleotide sequence: TGTGCCAGCAGCTTGGAGGGGTCCTATAATTCACCCCTCCACTTT.

The chain couples TRBV27 to TRBJ1-5; D gene uncertain. Trimming took 5 bases from V and 1 from J, leaving 12 bases between them. The CDR3 totals 15 residues. CDR1 is MNHEY and CDR2 is SMNVEV in the germline V gene (reference sequence). DNA of the CDR3: TGTGCCAGCAGTCGGGTCCCCGCGAGCAATCAGCCCCAGCATTTT. This codes for CASSRVPASNQPQHF.

This chain joins TRBV3-1 (or the pseudogene TRBV3-2) and TRBJ1-1, with TRBD1 matching 10 bases. Germline lookup yields CDR1 LGHDT and CDR2 YNNKEL (reference sequence). This CDR3 comprises 15 residues. V trimming: 2 bases; J trimming: 6 bases; junction bases outside the gene matches: 6. CDR3 residues: CASSQQDRGVAEAFF. CDR3 in DNA: TGTGCCAGCAGCCAACAGGACAGGGGGGTTGCTGAAGCTTTCTTT.

The chain links TRBV28 to TRBJ2-2; D may be TRBD2 (5 bases). CDR3 length equals 15 residues. V lost 6 bases and J 5 bases, leaving 16 bases between the germline ends. Germline lookup yields CDR1 MDHEN and CDR2 SYDVKM. The DNA of the CDR3 is TGTGCCAGCAGGCGGCCTGTGGGAGTAACCGGGGAGCTGTTTTTT. This encodes CASRRPVGVTGELFF. The complete variable domain, with remaining parts taken from reference TRBV28 and TRBJ2-2, reads DVKVTQSSRYLVKRTGEKVFLECVQDMDHENMFWYRQDPGLGLRLIYFSYDVKMKEKGDIPEGYSVSREKKERFSLILESASTNQTSMYLCASRRPVGVTGELFFGEGSRLTVL.

As for this clone: Other DNA sequences in the sample encode the same CDR3. This sequence joins TRBV6-2 or TRBV6-3 and TRBJ2-7; no reliable D call. This CDR3 comprises 14 residues. Trimming took 3 bases from V and 0 from J, leaving 9 bases between them. Per germline, CDR1 MNHEY and CDR2 SVGEGT. For the CDR3, the DNA is TGTGCCAGCAGTTATTCGAGTGGCTCCTACGAGCAGTACTTC. This translates into CASSYSSGSYEQYF.

This chain links TRBV5-1 with TRBJ2-4; D is ambiguous. Trimming stripped 6 bases from V and 5 bases from J, with 9 bases between. The CDR3 covers 12 residues. Germline values: CDR1 SGHRS, CDR2 YFSETQ. The chain's CDR3 is CASKDRENIQYF. CDR3 DNA sequence: TGCGCCAGCAAGGATCGGGAAAACATTCAGTACTTC.

CDR3 sequence (DNA): TGCAGCGTTGAAGACCCTCCCAGTGGAGCTTTCTTT. Its translation: CSVEDPPSGAFF. The chain is built from TRBV29-1 and TRBJ1-1; no clear D. Trimming left V 0 bases short and J 10 bases short, with 12 bases between. Looked up from germline, CDR1 is SQVTM and CDR2 is ANQGSEA. This CDR3 comprises 12 residues.

The V and J genes are TRBV27 and TRBJ1-6, with 9 bases fitting TRBD1. Germline V gene data show CDR1 as MNHEY and CDR2 as SMNVEV (reference sequence). The CDR3 extends over 14 amino acids. V lost 6 bases to trimming and J lost 10 bases; unmatched junction nucleotides: 7. CDR3 nucleotide sequence: TGTGCCAGCAGGTCAGGGGACAGGGTGTCACCCCTCCACTTT. Protein: CASRSGDRVSPLHF.

This clone was counted between two and nine times. J is TRBJ1-6 and V is TRBV4-1, with D tentatively TRBD1 (6 bases). This CDR3 is built from 16 residues. The germline V and J ends were trimmed by 1 base and 1 base, with 8 bases remaining between them. From germline, CDR1 is MGHRA and CDR2 YSYEKL. CDR3 amino acids: CASSQGTESYNSPLHF. The CDR3 nucleotides read TGCGCCAGCAGCCAAGGGACAGAGTCCTATAATTCACCCCTCCACTTT.

The CDR3 DNA sequence: TGCAGCGTTGGGCTAGCCAATTACAATGAGCAGTTCTTC. This sequence encodes CSVGLANYNEQFF. The chain couples TRBV29-1 to TRBJ2-1; D is possibly TRBD2 (5 bases). Looked up from germline, CDR1 is SQVTM and CDR2 is ANQGSEA. Trimming removed 4 bases at V and 4 bases at J, with 11 bases between. There are 13 residues in the CDR3.